This TCR beta chain was profiled in a study of OX40 agonist ivuxolimab in advanced cancers. Overall study: Dose-escalation cases comprised hepatocellular carcinoma, melanoma, renal cell or head and neck cancer. Earlier treatment with anti-PD-1, anti-PD-L1 or anti-CTLA-4 was permitted, and 30% to 40% had received some. The study reported partial responses in three patients: one hepatocellular carcinoma, two cutaneous melanoma. Study-wide results and caveats: On average, CD8+ T cells had more expanded clones than CD4+.

Only in-frame clones appear in the TCRdb table, and some are missing; sequencing was by immunoSEQ multiplex PCR. Of approximately 89,000 clones in the sample, roughly nine tenths are singletons; the top ten hold around 0.52%. Details on this clone: No antigen is known for it.

V was shortened by 5 bases and J by 1 base, with 8 bases between the two germline ends. Germline CDR1 reads SGHTA; CDR2 reads FQGTGA. This CDR3 comprises 13 residues. Sequenced material: CD4+ or CD8+ T cells sorted from blood, taken in a trial of the OX40 agonist ivuxolimab. This clonotype was obtained from an adult with an advanced solid tumor such as melanoma, head and neck, liver or kidney cancer. This chain uses TRBV7-3 with TRBJ1-1; D ambiguous. The CDR3: CASSRSQNTEAFF. The CDR3 DNA follows: TGTGCCAGCAGCCGATCACAGAACACTGAAGCTTTCTTT.